Shown below are 3 T cell receptor beta chains from a single sample sequenced in a study of cytomegalovirus exposure and HLA in healthy donors. The PCR had 60 Vbeta and 13 Jbeta primers. The protocol was immunoSEQ multiplex PCR, while the TCRdb copy is restricted to in-frame clones and leaves out a portion. This sample yields 160,000 or so clones, of which 70% to 80% are seen a single time; approximately 9.8% belongs to the top ten. Sequenced sample: PBMCs. The source is a man aged 18 to 29 in good health and CMV-seropositive.

The chain recombines TRBV9 with TRBJ2-2, with TRBD2 as a possible D gene (5 bases). V was pared by 3 bases and J by 6 bases, with 18 bases between. Germline V lookup: CDR1 SGDLS, CDR2 YYNGEE. This CDR3 region has 16 residues. CDR3 nucleotide sequence: TGTGCCAGCAGCGCCGGGGAAGGGTTGGTTGCCGGGGAGCTGTTTTTT. It translates to CASSAGEGLVAGELFF. Using reference TRBV9 and TRBJ2-2 for the parts outside the CDR3, the full variable domain is DSGVTQTPKHLITATGQRVTLRCSPRSGDLSVYWYQQSLDQGLQFLIQYYNGEERAKGNILERFSAQQFPDLHSELNLSSLELGDSALYFCASSAGEGLVAGELFFGEGSRLTVL.

The gene calls are TRBV6-1 and TRBJ2-3; possibly TRBD1 for D (6 bases). This CDR3 has 14 amino acids. Between the trimmed V and J ends, which lost 4 bases and 5 bases, there was a span of 13 bases. Germline V gives CDR1 MNHNS, CDR2 SASEGT. The CDR3: CASSVWGQGDTQYF. The CDR3 DNA follows: TGTGCCAGCAGTGTCTGGGGGCAAGGAGATACGCAGTATTTT.

The chain combines TRBV5-1 with TRBJ2-5, with 8 bases matching TRBD1. The CDR3 has 15 amino acids. Germline CDR1 is SGHRS and CDR2 is YFSETQ. V trimming: 5 bases; J trimming: 5 bases; junction bases outside the gene matches: 11. CDR3 DNA sequence: TGCGCCAGCAGTCGGGGGCAGGGGGCTTTTGAGACCCAGTACTTC. It specifies CASSRGQGAFETQYF.